The 27 T cell receptor beta chains in this list originate from one sample, sequenced in a study of metastatic and nonmetastatic thyroid tumors. Thyroid surgery was preceded by no treatment in any patient. With MiXCR, TCRdb called clones anew from the PCR reads. Of 25,000 to 35,000 clones listed, almost 30% are singletons. The sequencing input was blood. The origin of the receptors is a female donor with papillary thyroid cancer or a benign thyroid nodule (not recorded which). Some clones in this sample may be carry-over from other donors' samples.

This clone was seen repeatedly, ten times or more. The genes are TRBV24-1 and TRBJ2-5; tentative D call: TRBD2 (7 bases). The CDR3 is made up of 17 amino acids. V was trimmed by 0 bases and J by 4 bases, leaving 17 bases between them. CDR1 and CDR2 from the germline V gene are KGHDR and SFDVKD. CDR3 sequence (DNA): TGTGCCACCAGTGATTTGGGTTTAGGGGGGGCTTTAGAGACCCAGTACTTC. Amino acid sequence: CATSDLGLGGALETQYF.

This clone was seen a handful of times. The V call is TRBV6-1, the J call TRBJ2-5; no reliable D call. Germline CDR1 MNHNS, CDR2 SASEGT. The CDR3 runs 14 residues. Trimming left V 4 bases short and J 2 bases short, with 11 bases between. CDR3 region: CASSGGDPQETQYF. The CDR3 DNA follows: TGTGCCAGCAGTGGTGGCGATCCTCAAGAGACCCAGTACTTC.

This clone was observed once. The rearrangement links TRBV20-1 to TRBJ2-1, with D possibly matching TRBD2 (6 bases). V dropped 4 bases and J dropped 6 bases, with 13 bases sitting between them. The germline V gene encodes CDR1 DFQATT and CDR2 SNEGSKA (reference sequence). CDR3 length: 13 residues. The CDR3 here is CSAIGGAPNEQFF. The CDR3 DNA reads as TGCAGTGCTATCGGCGGGGCCCCCAATGAGCAGTTCTTC.

This clone has only a few counts. The chain recombines TRBV2 with TRBJ2-5; tentative D call: TRBD2 (5 bases). Germline assignment: CDR1 SNHLY and CDR2 FYNNEI. This CDR3 is 13 amino acids long. The ends were cut back, 7 bases at V and 5 bases at J, with 14 bases in the middle. The CDR3 DNA reads as TGTGCCAGCACCATAACTAGGGAGGAGACCCAGTACTTC. Its translation is CASTITREETQYF.

This clone is labeled as medium-sized. One end of the junction is discordant with germline, which a read error may explain. V and J are TRBV20-1 and TRBJ2-7, with 10 nucleotides matching TRBD2. The CDR3 totals 12 residues. The germline gives CDR1 DFQATT, CDR2 SNEGSKA (reference sequence). The CDR3 region is CSPSGRRDEQYF. The CDR3 nucleotides read TGCAGTCCTAGCGGGAGACGGGACGAGCAGTACTTC.

This clone was observed a few times. The chain has TRBV6-2 or TRBV6-3 and TRBJ1-5, with D unresolved. The CDR3 spans 13 residues. CDR1 and CDR2 from the germline V gene are MNHEY and SVGEGT. V lost 6 bases, J lost 7 bases, and 13 bases lay in between. CDR3 sequence reads: CASRLGPYQPQHF. Written as DNA, the CDR3 is TGTGCCAGCAGACTTGGACCGTACCAGCCCCAGCATTTT.

The chain carries TRBV12-3 or TRBV12-4 and TRBJ2-7; no reliable D call. This CDR3 spans 11 amino acids. Trimming shortened V by 5 bases and J by 4 bases, and 6 bases separated the two germline ends. The DNA of the CDR3 is TGTGCCAGCAGTAAAAATTACGAGCAGTACTTC. Protein product: CASSKNYEQYF.

CDR3 nucleotide sequence: TGCGCCAGCAGCCCCGGACTAGCGGGAGCTCGGGAGCAGTTCTTC. Residues: CASSPGLAGAREQFF. The gene calls are TRBV5-1 and TRBJ2-1; 13 bases are shared with TRBD2. CDR1 is SGHRS and CDR2 is YFSETQ in the germline V gene. Unmatched junction bases numbered 8, after V lost 4 bases and J lost 10 bases. This CDR3 has 15 amino acids.

Ten or more counts support this clone. The V call is TRBV9, the J call TRBJ2-1, with D possibly TRBD1 on 5 matching bases. Looked up from germline, CDR1 is SGDLS and CDR2 is YYNGEE. CDR3 size: 13 residues. V lost 2 bases and J 7 bases, leaving 10 bases between the germline ends. The CDR3, as DNA: TGTGCCAGCAGCGTCCAGGGAAGGAATGAGCAGTTCTTC. Protein: CASSVQGRNEQFF. Variable domain in full (rest from reference TRBV9 and TRBJ2-1): DSGVTQTPKHLITATGQRVTLRCSPRSGDLSVYWYQQSLDQGLQFLIQYYNGEERAKGNILERFSAQQFPDLHSELNLSSLELGDSALYFCASSVQGRNEQFFGPGTRLTVL.

This clone came up many times. The chain recombines TRBV2 with TRBJ2-3; possibly TRBD1 for D (5 bases). The CDR3 is 14 amino acids. CDR1 and CDR2 from the germline V gene are SNHLY and FYNNEI. V gave up 4 bases and J gave up 5 bases, with 13 bases separating them. The CDR3 region has the DNA TGTGCCAGCAGTGGGGGCGCAAGGGAAGATACGCAGTATTTT. It yields the protein CASSGGAREDTQYF.

This chain connects TRBV27 to TRBJ1-2; D gene uncertain. Germline values: CDR1 MNHEY, CDR2 SMNVEV (reference sequence). Trimming removed 7 bases at V and 4 bases at J, with 13 bases between. The CDR3 is made up of 13 amino acids. The CDR3, as DNA: TGTGCCAGCACTTCGTTGGGGTCCTATGGCTACACCTTC. Translation gives CASTSLGSYGYTF.

This clone was seen a few times. This chain joins TRBV15 and TRBJ1-3; a weak D match, TRBD1 (5 bases). Trimming shortened V by 3 bases and J by 3 bases, and 12 bases separated the two germline ends. Germline-derived CDR1 and CDR2 are LNHNV and YYDKDF (reference sequence). The CDR3 runs to 15 residues. The CDR3 sequence is CATSSLSGIGNTIYF. The CDR3 region has the DNA TGTGCCACCAGCAGTCTGTCAGGGATTGGAAACACCATATATTTT.

The V and J genes are TRBV28 and TRBJ2-3, with TRBD1 as a possible D gene (6 bases). The CDR3 loop spans 15 amino acids. The V and J ends lost 3 bases and 6 bases respectively, with 16 bases between them. In germline, CDR1 is MDHEN, CDR2 SYDVKM. As DNA, the CDR3 is TGTGCCAGCAGTTTTTGGGACATCCGAGACGATACGCAGTATTTT. Its translation: CASSFWDIRDDTQYF.

This clone was observed many times. This chain joins TRBV20-1 and TRBJ2-7, with D maybe TRBD2 (5 bases). Germline CDR1 is DFQATT and CDR2 is SNEGSKA (reference sequence). The CDR3 length is 12 residues. Trimming shortened V by 7 bases and J by 3 bases, and 13 bases separated the two germline ends. For the CDR3, the DNA is TGCAGTGGGGAGCCCGGCCTCTACGAGCAGTACTTC. Protein product: CSGEPGLYEQYF.

In the case of this clone: A much larger clone lies one base from this, so it may be a read error. Since no conserved phenylalanine or tryptophan closes the CDR3, a read error is the likely cause. This sequence joins TRBV29-1 and TRBJ2-1, with D hard to call. Germline V gives CDR1 SQVTM, CDR2 ANQGSEA. The ends were cut back, 6 bases at V and 5 bases at J, with 5 bases in the middle. This CDR3 has 10 amino acids. The CDR3 sequence: CSVKNNEQFL. The CDR3 nucleotides read TGCAGCGTCAAGAACAATGAGCAGTTCCTC.

This sequence joins TRBV5-1 and TRBJ2-5; 8 bases fit TRBD2. The germline V gene has CDR1 SGHRS and CDR2 YFSETQ. CDR3 length equals 14 residues. Trimming removed 5 bases from V and 2 bases from J; junction bases left unmatched: 5. This CDR3 reads CASSSGGAQETQYF. The CDR3 coding sequence is TGCGCCAGCAGTTCCGGGGGGGCTCAAGAGACCCAGTACTTC.

By sample fraction, this clone is medium-sized. V gene TRBV6-5 combines with J gene TRBJ1-1, with 9 bases that match TRBD1. Per the germline V gene, CDR1 is MNHEY and CDR2 is SVGAGI. V trimming: 1 base; J trimming: 5 bases; junction bases outside the gene matches: 5. This CDR3 spans 15 amino acids. As DNA, the CDR3 is TGTGCCAGCAGTTACTTGGGACAGGGCGCAACTGAAGCTTTCTTT. Its protein product is CASSYLGQGATEAFF.

In this sample, this clone turned up many times. The chain couples TRBV29-1 to TRBJ2-2; 14 bases fit TRBD2. This CDR3 is 14 amino acids long. CDR1 is SQVTM and CDR2 is ANQGSEA in the germline V gene. V was clipped by 7 bases and J by 8 bases; unmatched bases: 6. Written as DNA, the CDR3 is TGCAGCGCGGGACTAGCGGGAGTTGGTGGGGAGCTGTTTTTT. This codes for CSAGLAGVGGELFF.

In this sample, this clone turned up many times. The genes are TRBV4-2 and TRBJ1-5, with 7 bases fitting TRBD1. The V gene's germline CDR1 is LGHNA and CDR2 YNFKEQ. The CDR3 spans 15 residues. The V and J ends lost 0 bases and 7 bases, in that order; junction bases with no gene match: 6. The chain's CDR3 is CASSQDGQAGQPQHF. CDR3 coding DNA: TGTGCCAGCAGCCAAGATGGACAGGCGGGCCAGCCCCAGCATTTT.

This clone was detected only a few times. The J gene is TRBJ1-1, the V gene TRBV19, with D maybe TRBD1 (6 bases). CDR1 is LNHDA, CDR2 SQIVND, per germline (reference sequence). With 11 bases removed from V and 0 bases from J, the gap between germline ends came to 16 bases. The CDR3 totals 14 residues. CDR3 sequence reads: CACSGGPLNTEAFF. The CDR3 DNA sequence: TGTGCCTGCAGCGGGGGGCCCTTGAACACTGAAGCTTTCTTT.

This clone was seen more than once but under ten times. V and J are TRBV6-1 and TRBJ2-1, with 9 bases lining up with TRBD1. This CDR3 has 15 residues. The V segment lost 5 bases and the J segment 5 bases; nucleotides outside the gene matches: 7. CDR1 and CDR2 from the germline V gene are MNHNS and SASEGT. The CDR3 is CASSTTGGQNNEQFF. As DNA, the CDR3 is TGTGCCAGCAGTACCACAGGGGGCCAAAACAATGAGCAGTTCTTC.

About this clone itself: Other DNA variants within this sample encode the same CDR3. The chain has TRBV27 and TRBJ2-5; TRBD1 matches at 9 bases. The CDR3 extends over 16 amino acids. J gave up 3 bases and V 2 bases, and 7 bases lay outside the gene matches. Germline-derived CDR1 and CDR2 are MNHEY and SMNVEV (reference sequence). The chain's CDR3 is CASSLRPGQGKETQYF. The CDR3 DNA is TGTGCCAGCAGTTTACGACCAGGACAGGGGAAAGAGACCCAGTACTTC.

The table lists this clone with a few counts. The chain joins TRBV6-5 to TRBJ1-3; D is unclear. V was pared by 0 bases and J by 2 bases, with 8 bases between. The germline CDR1 and CDR2 sequences are MNHEY and SVGAGI. The CDR3 contains 15 residues. The CDR3 coding sequence is TGTGCCAGCAGTTACTCGGGTGGGGCTGGAAACACCATATATTTT. Translation gives CASSYSGGAGNTIYF.

The gene calls are TRBV6-1 and TRBJ2-7, with 9 bases that match TRBD1. This CDR3 is built from 15 residues. Trimming removed 1 base from V and 3 bases from J; junction bases left unmatched: 4. Germline lookup yields CDR1 MNHNS and CDR2 SASEGT. The CDR3 here is CASSEVGTGYYEQYF. The CDR3 DNA reads TGTGCCAGCAGTGAAGTCGGGACAGGGTACTACGAGCAGTACTTC.

This clone was recorded many times. V usage is TRBV4-2 and J usage is TRBJ2-5; 9 bases align to TRBD1. The CDR3 has 15 amino acids. Trimming removed 3 bases from V and 2 bases from J; junction bases left unmatched: 4. Germline CDR1 LGHNA, CDR2 YNFKEQ. The CDR3 bases are TGTGCCAGCAGCCATCCGGGACAGGGACAAGAGACCCAGTACTTC. As protein: CASSHPGQGQETQYF.

The chain links TRBV28 to TRBJ2-3; TRBD2 matches 8 bases. Trimming at V came to 3 bases and at J to 7 bases, leaving 9 bases not matched to a gene. This CDR3 spans 15 amino acids. Germline values: CDR1 MDHEN, CDR2 SYDVKM. The CDR3 coding sequence is TGTGCCAGCAGTTTTGAGTCGGGAGGGAGGCATACGCAGTATTTT. Residues: CASSFESGGRHTQYF.

In this sample, this clone turned up many times. CDR3: CSASLGGRARSYNEQFF. In DNA form, the CDR3 reads TGCAGTGCTAGTTTAGGTGGGAGGGCCCGCTCCTACAATGAGCAGTTCTTC. V usage is TRBV20-1 and J usage is TRBJ2-1; 7 bases map to TRBD2. Germline CDR1 is DFQATT and CDR2 is SNEGSKA (reference sequence). CDR3 length: 17 amino acids. V dropped 3 bases and J dropped 0; count of bases not matched to a gene: 11.